This paragraph covers one T cell receptor beta chain sequence. The antigen it binds to is not known. Per-nucleotide qualities are absent, and no much larger clonotype sits a single base away. TCRdb lists the instrument as Illumina NovaSeq 6000. TCR cDNA was made using 5'RACE template switching, a step that added a universal primer site and unique molecular identifiers. cDNA synthesis was primed from both the TCR alpha and TCR beta constant segments. Library amplification involved two PCR steps, and the second step added sample barcodes and sequencing adapters. Libraries were sequenced on Illumina HiSeq 2500 (2x100 bp) or NovaSeq (2x150 bp). Per the source publication's procedure: MIGEC was used to demultiplex reads and collapse the reads into UMI consensus sequences, and MiXCR was used for V(D)J alignment. Clonotypes responding to the vaccine were identified with edgeR on replicate PBMC samples, with the criteria of FDR below 0.01 and a log2 fold change above 5 up to day 15. Each bulk clonotype received a CD4 or CD8 identity based on whether the sequenced CD4 or CD8 repertoire contained that clonotype at higher abundance. TCRdb passed the public sequencing reads through fastp at Q25 and MiXCR, retaining productive beta sequences. CDR3 protein sequences are deduplicated, and each keeps its most common genes and DNA. These V and J calls are TCRdb output, not the study's own analysis. Here the sample has 340,000 or so distinct CDR3 sequences; about 12% occur a single time. The ten largest clones capture about 3% of the sample.

The source of the sample is a study of T cells after yellow fever vaccination (dated by TCRdb to about 2019). Some background on the complete study: The SMART-Seq v4 Ultra Low Input RNA kit was used to prepare libraries from fractions with low cell numbers. Bulk TCR alpha and beta repertoires were sequenced longitudinally to track T-cell clones before and after primary and booster YFV17D yellow fever vaccination. Two healthy male donors, one aged 18 to 29 and one aged 30 to 40 years, were included in the cohort. Blood samples were taken at several timepoints before and after primary and secondary immunization, and bulk PBMC replicates and cell subsets were isolated. On the study overall, not on this receptor specifically: A small fraction of clonotypes showed up in both the CD4 and CD8 compartments, probably as a result of convergent recombination. Compared with the primary T-cell response, the secondary T-cell response was faster but weaker, reaching its peak on day 5 rather than on day 15. The study included only a couple of donors, which limits how far the findings can be generalized. Computational filtering was required because FACS-sorted repertoires could contain abundant contaminating clonotypes from the bulk population. After the booster, most clones that had expanded after primary vaccination were detected again (over 95% of CD4 and around nine tenths of CD8), suggesting broad maintenance of memory.

The sample's treatment or condition label, in plain terms: live attenuated yellow fever vaccine strain. PBMCs were isolated from peripheral blood using a standard Ficoll-Paque protocol. Dynabeads CD4 and CD8 positive selection kits were used to isolate CD4 and CD8 T-cell fractions. RNA was extracted with TriZol from bulk PBMCs, CD4 and CD8 fractions, and dextramer-positive and dextramer-negative fractions. V and J lose 6 bases and 4 bases, and a span of 12 bases separates them. The CDR3 measures 13 amino acids from cysteine to phenylalanine. Here the CDR3 DNA is all that survives: 39 bases in frame from base 1. Via the germline V gene (reference sequence), CDR1 is SEHNR and CDR2 FQNEAQ.

This TCR was recovered from a man aged 18 to 30 who received the YFV17D yellow fever vaccine. The rearranged chain carries TRBV7-9 and TRBJ1-1; no D gene can be assigned with confidence. Here the sequenced sample was CD4+ T cells sorted from PBMCs, taken 15 days after the yellow fever booster vaccination. The nucleotide sequence reads as follows: TGTGCCAGCAGTGGGCTCTCGGGCACTGAAGCTTTCTTT. Its translation is CASSGLSGTEAFF.